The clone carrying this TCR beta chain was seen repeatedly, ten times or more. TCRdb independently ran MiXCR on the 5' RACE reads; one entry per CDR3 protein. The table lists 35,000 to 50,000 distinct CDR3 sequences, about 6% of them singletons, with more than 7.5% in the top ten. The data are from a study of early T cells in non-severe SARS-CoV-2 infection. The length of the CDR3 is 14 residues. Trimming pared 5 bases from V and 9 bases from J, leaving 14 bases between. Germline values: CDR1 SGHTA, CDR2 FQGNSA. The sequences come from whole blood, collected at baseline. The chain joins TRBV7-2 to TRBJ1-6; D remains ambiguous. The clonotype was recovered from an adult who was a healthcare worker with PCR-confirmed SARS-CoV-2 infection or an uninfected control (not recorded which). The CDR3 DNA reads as TGTGCCAGCAGCCACCCACGGGAGGGTTCACCCCTCCACTTT. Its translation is CASSHPREGSPLHF.